This T cell receptor (beta chain) came from a study of early T cells in non-severe SARS-CoV-2 infection (dated by TCRdb to about 2021). Regarding the research as a whole: Because TCR sequencing was done on bulk RNA from unsorted whole blood, the alpha and beta chains could not be paired. General conclusions and limits of the study: VDJdb matching was skewed toward anti-spike CD8 responses and likely underestimated virus-specific expansions by missing private and CD4 specificities.

The method behind the library was 5' RACE. Sequenced on a NextSeq 500. In the TCR library protocol, unique molecular identifiers were attached to individual cDNA molecules to correct for PCR bias and sequencing error. Sequencing covered both TCR alpha and beta chains, and within each sample the abundances of alpha and beta sequences were tightly co-correlated. The authors' analysis ran thus. Decombinator V4 was used to perform V gene, J gene and CDR3 annotation of TCR sequences. Expanded TCRs were defined as changing significantly between any two time points under a Poisson model with p below 0.0001. TCR abundances were normalised to the total number of TCRs sequenced per sample and were expressed as counts per million. TRAV1-2 paired with TRAJ12, TRAJ20 or TRAJ33 defined MAIT TCRs, while TRAV10 paired with TRAJ18 defined iNKT TCRs. VDJdb, accessed 1 November 2021, was searched for CMV, EBV and SARS-CoV-2 annotated TCRs, with TCRs annotated for multiple antigens excluded. Using fastp at Q25 and MiXCR, TCRdb reprocessed the public reads and kept productive beta chains. Under each unique CDR3 protein, matching rows form one entry showing the most common genes and DNA. These V and J calls rely on TCRdb rather than the paper's analysis. Here the sample has about 70,000 distinct CDR3 sequences; roughly an eighth occur a single time. Around 15% of the sample belongs to the ten largest clones.

A case-control design nested within a healthcare worker cohort in London, UK, was used, with weekly nasopharyngeal swab PCR tests and blood sampling performed. Healthcare workers were recruited between 23 and 31 March 2020, during the week of the UK lockdown, and were followed weekly for up to about 16 weeks. Points on this clonotype: Its antigen remains undetermined. The record has no base qualities; no much larger clone is one base away.

The CDR3 sequence holds 15 residues, the cysteine and phenylalanine included. Only CDR3 DNA is held: 45 bases, read in frame from base 1. The germline V gene supplies CDR1 SGHAT and CDR2 FQNNGV. The germline ends are 8 bases apart after V is trimmed by 5 bases and J by 0 bases. Sequenced here: whole blood, sampled at baseline. The TCR originated in an adult who was a healthcare worker with PCR-confirmed SARS-CoV-2 infection or an uninfected control (not recorded which). The donor label of this sample is uncertain. The sequence links TRBV11-2 to TRBJ2-6, with the D gene call left open. The CDR3 in this case is CASSRSDSGANVLTF. Here is the DNA: TGTGCCAGCAGCCGGTCCGACTCTGGGGCCAACGTCCTGACTTTC.